This T cell receptor (beta chain) emerged from a study of blood T cell repertoires in COVID-19. Whole-study context: PBMCs, B-cell-depleted T cells, or T cells were the source of the cDNA or gDNA that made up the material.

Source study methods: How many nucleated cells were present was estimated from reference gene primer amplification. TCRdb's copy holds only in-frame clones and misses some; the assay was immunoSEQ multiplex PCR. The DNA was the basis for D and trimming; V, J and clone size are from that table. There are roughly 40,000 clones in the sample; roughly nine tenths occur only once, and around 10% lies in the top ten. With V trimmed by 0 bases and J by 3 bases, 5 bases remained unmatched. The CDR3 covers 15 residues. Germline values: CDR1 MNHEY, CDR2 SVGAGI. Sequenced material: peripheral blood. This sequence originates from a man in his 70s with acute or convalescent COVID-19. The rearrangement uses TRBV6-5 and TRBJ2-7; the match to TRBD1 covers 7 bases. The DNA of the CDR3 is TGTGCCAGCAGTTACTCCGGGACAGTAAACTACGAGCAGTACTTC. Translated: CASSYSGTVNYEQYF.